This T cell receptor (beta chain) is drawn from a study of blood T cell repertoires in COVID-19. Study-wide background: Both acute and convalescent COVID-19 samples were obtained from the United States, Italy and Spain. T cells, B-cell-depleted T cells, or PBMCs supplied cDNA or gDNA.

Germline CDR1 LNHDA, CDR2 SQIVND (reference sequence). This CDR3 region has 16 residues. The ends lost 5 bases at V and 5 bases at J; junction bases unmatched: 8. As handled by the study authors: Amplified reference gene primers provided the basis for estimating nucleated cell counts. Libraries were prepared by immunoSEQ multiplex PCR; TCRdb keeps only in-frame clonotypes and omits some of them. D and trimming were read from the DNA, whereas the V and J calls and clone size are those reported in that table. This repertoire shows 40,000 to 55,000 clones, approximately 80% found once; its top ten account for 11% to 15%.

The chain joins TRBV19 to TRBJ2-1; 11 bases match TRBD2. This TCR derives from a human donor in a cohort sampled during active COVID-19. Sequencing was carried out using peripheral blood. This chain's CDR3 is CASSVWTSGLNNEQFF. The CDR3 bases are TGTGCCAGTAGTGTCTGGACTAGCGGGCTCAACAATGAGCAGTTCTTC.